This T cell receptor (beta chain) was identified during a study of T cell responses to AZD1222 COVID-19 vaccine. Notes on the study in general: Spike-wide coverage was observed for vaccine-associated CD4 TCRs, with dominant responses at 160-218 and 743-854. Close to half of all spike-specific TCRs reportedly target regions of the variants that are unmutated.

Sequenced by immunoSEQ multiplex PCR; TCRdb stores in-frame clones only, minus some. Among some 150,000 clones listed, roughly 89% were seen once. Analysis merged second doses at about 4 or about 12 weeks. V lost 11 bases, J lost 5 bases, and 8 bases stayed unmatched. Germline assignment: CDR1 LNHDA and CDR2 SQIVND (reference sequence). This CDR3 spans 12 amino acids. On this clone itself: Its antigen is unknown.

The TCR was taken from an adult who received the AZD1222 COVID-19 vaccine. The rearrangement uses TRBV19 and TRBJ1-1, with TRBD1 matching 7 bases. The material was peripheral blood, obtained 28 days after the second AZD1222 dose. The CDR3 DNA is TGTGCCTCCTTGCCCAGGGGGACTGAAGCTTTCTTT. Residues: CASLPRGTEAFF.